This TCR beta chain originates from a study of blood T cell repertoires in COVID-19. Study information: Acute and convalescent COVID-19 samples came from the United States, Italy and Spain.

The V gene's germline CDR1 is SGDLS and CDR2 YYNGEE. Trimming removed 3 bases from V and 1 base from J; junction bases left unmatched: 11. The CDR3 consists of 17 residues. Sequencing used immunoSEQ multiplex PCR; TCRdb keeps in-frame clones, though not all of them. Among approximately 150,000 clones, 80% to 90% were seen once, and the ten largest hold about 7%. This chain joins TRBV9 and TRBJ2-3; 7 positions agree with TRBD2. The sequenced sample consisted of peripheral blood. The origin of this receptor is a woman aged 45-59 years in a cohort sampled during active or convalescent COVID-19. The CDR3 DNA reads as TGTGCCAGCAGCGCCCTCTCCGGAAGCGGGGGCACAGATACGCAGTATTTT. This gives the protein CASSALSGSGGTDTQYF.